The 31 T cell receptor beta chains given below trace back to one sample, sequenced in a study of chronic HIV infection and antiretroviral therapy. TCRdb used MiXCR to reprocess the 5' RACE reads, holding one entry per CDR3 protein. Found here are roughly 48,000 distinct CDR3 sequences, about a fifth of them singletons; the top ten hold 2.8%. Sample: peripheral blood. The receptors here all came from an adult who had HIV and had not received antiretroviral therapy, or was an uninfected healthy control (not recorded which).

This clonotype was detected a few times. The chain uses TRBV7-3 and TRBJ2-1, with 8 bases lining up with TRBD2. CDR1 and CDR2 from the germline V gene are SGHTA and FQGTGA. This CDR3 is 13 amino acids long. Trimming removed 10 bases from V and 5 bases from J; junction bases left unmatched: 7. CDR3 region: CATGAGANNEQFF. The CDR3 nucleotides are TGTGCCACCGGAGCGGGAGCCAACAATGAGCAGTTCTTC.

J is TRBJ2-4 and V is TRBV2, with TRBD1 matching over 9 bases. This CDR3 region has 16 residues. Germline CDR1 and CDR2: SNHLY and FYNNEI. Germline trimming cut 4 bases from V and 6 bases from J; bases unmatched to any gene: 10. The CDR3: CASSVPQGALGNIQYF. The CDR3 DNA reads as TGTGCCAGCAGTGTCCCACAGGGGGCGCTGGGAAACATTCAGTACTTC.

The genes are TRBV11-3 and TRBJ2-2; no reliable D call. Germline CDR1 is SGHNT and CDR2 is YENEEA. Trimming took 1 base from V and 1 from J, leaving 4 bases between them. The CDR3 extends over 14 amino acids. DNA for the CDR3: TGTGCCAGCAGCTTAGGCGGGAACACCGGGGAGCTGTTTTTT. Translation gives CASSLGGNTGELFF. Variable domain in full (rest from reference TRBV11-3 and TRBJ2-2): EAGVVQSPRYKIIEKKQPVAFWCNPISGHNTLYWYLQNLGQGPELLIRYENEEAVDDSQLPKDRFSAERLKGVDSTLKIQPAELGDSAVYLCASSLGGNTGELFFGEGSRLTVL.

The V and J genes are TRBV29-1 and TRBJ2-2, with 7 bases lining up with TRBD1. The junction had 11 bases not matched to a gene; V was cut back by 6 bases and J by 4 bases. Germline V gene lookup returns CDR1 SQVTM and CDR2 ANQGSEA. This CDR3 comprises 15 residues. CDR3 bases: TGCAGCGTCGATACGGGACAGAAGGGCACCGGGGAGCTGTTTTTT. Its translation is CSVDTGQKGTGELFF.

CDR3 DNA: TGTGCCAGCAGTCCACGGACAGTCACCGGGGAGCTGTTTTTT. Protein sequence: CASSPRTVTGELFF. The rearrangement links TRBV28 to TRBJ2-2; D is possibly TRBD1 (6 bases). In germline, CDR1 is MDHEN, CDR2 SYDVKM. V lost 5 bases to trimming and J lost 4 bases, with 11 bases between them. The CDR3 sequence is 14 residues long.

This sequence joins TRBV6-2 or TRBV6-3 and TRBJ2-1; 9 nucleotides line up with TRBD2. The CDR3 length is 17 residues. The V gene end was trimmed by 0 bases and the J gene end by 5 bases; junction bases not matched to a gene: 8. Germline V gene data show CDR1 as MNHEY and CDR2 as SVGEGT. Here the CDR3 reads CASSYSRSGRPNNEQFF. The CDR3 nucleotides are TGTGCCAGCAGTTACTCGAGAAGCGGGAGGCCTAACAATGAGCAGTTCTTC.

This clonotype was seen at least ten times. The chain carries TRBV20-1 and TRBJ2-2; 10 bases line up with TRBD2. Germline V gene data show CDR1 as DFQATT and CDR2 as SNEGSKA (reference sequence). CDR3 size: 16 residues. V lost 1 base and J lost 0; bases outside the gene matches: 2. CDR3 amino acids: CSARATSGTNTGELFF. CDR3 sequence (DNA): TGCAGTGCTAGAGCTACTAGCGGGACGAACACCGGGGAGCTGTTTTTT.

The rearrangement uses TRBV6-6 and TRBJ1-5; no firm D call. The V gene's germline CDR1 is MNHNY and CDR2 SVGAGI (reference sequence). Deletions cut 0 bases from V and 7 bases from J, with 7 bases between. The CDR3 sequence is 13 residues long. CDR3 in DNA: TGTGCCAGCAGTTACTCGCTGGAACAGCCCCAGCATTTT. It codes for CASSYSLEQPQHF.

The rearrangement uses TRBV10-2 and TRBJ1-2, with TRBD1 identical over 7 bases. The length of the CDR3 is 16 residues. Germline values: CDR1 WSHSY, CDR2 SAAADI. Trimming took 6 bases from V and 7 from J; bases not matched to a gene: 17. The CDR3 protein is CASSLFRQGSQSGYTF. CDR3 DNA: TGCGCCAGCAGCCTCTTTCGACAGGGCTCGCAAAGTGGCTACACCTTC.

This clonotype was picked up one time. Written as DNA, the CDR3 is TGTGCCACCAGCAGGTTACTAGCGGACAATGAGCAGTTCTTC. Translated, it gives CATSRLLADNEQFF. J is TRBJ2-1 and V is TRBV15, with 8 bases lining up with TRBD2. V lost 3 bases to trimming and J lost 5 bases; unmatched junction nucleotides: 3. CDR3 length equals 14 residues. CDR1 and CDR2 (germline): LNHNV, YYDKDF (reference sequence).

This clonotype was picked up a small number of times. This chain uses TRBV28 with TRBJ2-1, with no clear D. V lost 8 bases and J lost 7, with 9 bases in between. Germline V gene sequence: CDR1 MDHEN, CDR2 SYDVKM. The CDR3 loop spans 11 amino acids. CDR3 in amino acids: CASGSRNEQFF. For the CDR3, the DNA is TGTGCCAGCGGGTCGCGGAATGAGCAGTTCTTC.

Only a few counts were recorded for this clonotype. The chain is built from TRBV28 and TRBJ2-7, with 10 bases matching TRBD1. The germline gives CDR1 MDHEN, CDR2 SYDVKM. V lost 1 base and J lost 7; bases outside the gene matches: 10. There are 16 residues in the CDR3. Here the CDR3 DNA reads TGTGCCAGCAGTTTATTCGTCGACAGGGGGCAATGGGAGCAGTACTTC. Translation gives CASSLFVDRGQWEQYF.

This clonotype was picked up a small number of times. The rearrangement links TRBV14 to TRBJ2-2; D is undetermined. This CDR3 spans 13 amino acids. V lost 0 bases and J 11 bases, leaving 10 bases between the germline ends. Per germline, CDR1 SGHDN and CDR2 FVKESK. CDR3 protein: CASSQDMRKELFF. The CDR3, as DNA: TGTGCCAGCAGCCAAGATATGCGAAAAGAGCTGTTTTTT.

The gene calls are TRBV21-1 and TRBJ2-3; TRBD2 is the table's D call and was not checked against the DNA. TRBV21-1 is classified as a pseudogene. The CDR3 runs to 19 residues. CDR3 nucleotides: TGTGCCAGCAGCAGAGACCTTCGGTCTGCGGGAGGGCGGACAGATACGCAGTATTTT. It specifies CASSRDLRSAGGRTDTQYF.

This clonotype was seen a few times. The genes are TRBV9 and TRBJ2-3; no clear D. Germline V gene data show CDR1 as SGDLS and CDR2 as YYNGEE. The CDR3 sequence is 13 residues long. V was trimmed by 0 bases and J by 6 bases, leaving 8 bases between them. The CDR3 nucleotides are TGTGCCAGCAGCGTAGCTGTGCAGGATACGCAGTATTTT. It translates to CASSVAVQDTQYF.

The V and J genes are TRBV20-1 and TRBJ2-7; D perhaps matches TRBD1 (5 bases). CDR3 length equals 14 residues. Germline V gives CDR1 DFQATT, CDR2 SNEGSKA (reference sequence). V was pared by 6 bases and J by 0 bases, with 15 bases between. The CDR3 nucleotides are TGCAGTGCCAATCCCTCCAGGGCCTCCTACGAGCAGTACTTC. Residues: CSANPSRASYEQYF.

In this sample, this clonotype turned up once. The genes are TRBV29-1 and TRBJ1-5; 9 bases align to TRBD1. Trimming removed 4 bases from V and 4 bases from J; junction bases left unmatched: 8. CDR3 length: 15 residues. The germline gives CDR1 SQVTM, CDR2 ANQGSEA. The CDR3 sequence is CSVAGGGTGNQPQHF. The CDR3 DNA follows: TGCAGCGTTGCAGGCGGAGGGACAGGGAATCAGCCCCAGCATTTT.

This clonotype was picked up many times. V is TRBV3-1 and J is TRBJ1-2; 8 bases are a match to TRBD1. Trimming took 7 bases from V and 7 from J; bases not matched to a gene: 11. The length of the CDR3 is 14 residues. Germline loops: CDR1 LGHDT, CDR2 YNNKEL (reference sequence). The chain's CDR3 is CASKKQGERFGYTF. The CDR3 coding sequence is TGTGCCAGCAAAAAACAGGGGGAACGTTTTGGCTACACCTTC.

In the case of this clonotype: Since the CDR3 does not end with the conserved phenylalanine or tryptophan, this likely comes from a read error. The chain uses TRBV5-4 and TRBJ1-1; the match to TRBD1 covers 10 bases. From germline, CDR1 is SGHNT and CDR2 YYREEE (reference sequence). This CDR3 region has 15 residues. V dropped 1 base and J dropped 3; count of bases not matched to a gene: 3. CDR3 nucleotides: TGTGCCAGCAGCTTGAGACAGGGGGCATACACTGAAGCTTTCCTT. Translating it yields CASSLRQGAYTEAFL.

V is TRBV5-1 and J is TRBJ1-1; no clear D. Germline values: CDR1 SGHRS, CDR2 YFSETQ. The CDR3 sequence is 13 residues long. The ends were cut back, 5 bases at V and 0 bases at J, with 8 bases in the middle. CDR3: CASRISLNTEAFF. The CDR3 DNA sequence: TGCGCCAGCAGGATCAGCTTGAACACTGAAGCTTTCTTT.

In nucleotides, the CDR3 is TGCGCCAGCAGTGCATACCAGGGGCACAGCTCCTACAATGAGCAGTTCTTC. This codes for CASSAYQGHSSYNEQFF. V and J are TRBV10-2 and TRBJ2-1, with a weak D call TRBD1 (6 bases). Trimming took off 4 bases at V and 0 bases at J, with 16 bases between the two ends. The CDR3 has 17 amino acids. Germline V gene lookup returns CDR1 WSHSY and CDR2 SAAADI.

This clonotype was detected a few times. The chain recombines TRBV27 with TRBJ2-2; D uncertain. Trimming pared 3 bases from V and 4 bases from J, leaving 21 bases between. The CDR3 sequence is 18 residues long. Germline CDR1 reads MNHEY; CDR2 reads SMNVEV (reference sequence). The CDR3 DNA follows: TGTGCCAGCAGTTTCAAGTTCACCACATTTTTCGGCACCGGGGAGCTGTTTTTT. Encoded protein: CASSFKFTTFFGTGELFF.

The CDR3 sequence: CATSDRGPANEELFF. CDR3 coding DNA: TGTGCCACCAGTGATAGAGGCCCCGCAAATGAGGAGCTGTTTTTT. V usage is TRBV24-1 and J usage is TRBJ2-2; D gene uncertain. There are 15 residues in the CDR3. The V gene's germline CDR1 is KGHDR and CDR2 SFDVKD. V was clipped by 3 bases and J by 10 bases, with 17 bases between them.

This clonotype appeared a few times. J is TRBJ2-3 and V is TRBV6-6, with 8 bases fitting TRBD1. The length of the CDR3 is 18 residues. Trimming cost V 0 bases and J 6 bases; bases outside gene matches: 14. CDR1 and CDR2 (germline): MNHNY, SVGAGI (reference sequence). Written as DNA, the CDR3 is TGTGCCAGCAGTTACTCGACGAAAGGCAGGGGGCTATACGATACGCAGTATTTT. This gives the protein CASSYSTKGRGLYDTQYF.

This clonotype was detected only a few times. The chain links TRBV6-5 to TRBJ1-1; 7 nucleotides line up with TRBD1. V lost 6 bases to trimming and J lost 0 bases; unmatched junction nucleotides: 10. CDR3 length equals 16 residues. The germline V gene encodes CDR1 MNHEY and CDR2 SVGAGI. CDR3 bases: TGTGCCAGCAGCGGATCCTGGACAGGCATGAACACTGAAGCTTTCTTT. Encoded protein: CASSGSWTGMNTEAFF.

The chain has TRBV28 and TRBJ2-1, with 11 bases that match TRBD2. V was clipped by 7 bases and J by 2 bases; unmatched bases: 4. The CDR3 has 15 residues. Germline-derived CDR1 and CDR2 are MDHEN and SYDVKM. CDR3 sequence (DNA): TGTGCCAGCATTCTTAGCGGGAGGGCCTACAATGAGCAGTTCTTC. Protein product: CASILSGRAYNEQFF.

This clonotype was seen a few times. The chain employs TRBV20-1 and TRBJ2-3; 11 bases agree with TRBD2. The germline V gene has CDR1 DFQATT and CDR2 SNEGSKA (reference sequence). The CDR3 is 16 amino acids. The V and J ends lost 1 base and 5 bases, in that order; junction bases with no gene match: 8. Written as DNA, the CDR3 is TGCAGTGCTAGAGGGCTAGCGGGGGGCGGAAGAGATACGCAGTATTTT. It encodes CSARGLAGGGRDTQYF.

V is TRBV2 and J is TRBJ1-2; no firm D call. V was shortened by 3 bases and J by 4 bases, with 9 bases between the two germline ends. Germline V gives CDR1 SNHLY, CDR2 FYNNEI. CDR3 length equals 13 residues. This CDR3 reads CASSEGSGYGYTF. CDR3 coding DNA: TGTGCCAGCAGTGAGGGATCGGGCTATGGCTACACCTTC.

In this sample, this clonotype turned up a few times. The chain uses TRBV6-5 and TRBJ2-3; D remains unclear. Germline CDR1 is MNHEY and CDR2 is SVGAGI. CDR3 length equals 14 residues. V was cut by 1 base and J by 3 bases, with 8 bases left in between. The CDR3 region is CASSYYARTDTQYF. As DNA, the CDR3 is TGTGCCAGCAGTTACTACGCCCGGACAGATACGCAGTATTTT.

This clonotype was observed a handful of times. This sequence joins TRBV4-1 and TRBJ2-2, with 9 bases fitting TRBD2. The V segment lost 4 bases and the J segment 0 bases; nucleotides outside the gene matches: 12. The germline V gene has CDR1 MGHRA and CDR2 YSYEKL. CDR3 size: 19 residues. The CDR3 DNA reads TGCGCCAGCAGCCCGCGCGTGGCTAGCGGGACTCCGAACACCGGGGAGCTGTTTTTT. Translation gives CASSPRVASGTPNTGELFF.

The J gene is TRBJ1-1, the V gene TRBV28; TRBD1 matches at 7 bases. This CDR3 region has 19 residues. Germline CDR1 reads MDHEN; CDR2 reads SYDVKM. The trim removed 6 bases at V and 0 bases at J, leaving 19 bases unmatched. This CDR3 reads CASRSPREGATPLNTEAFF. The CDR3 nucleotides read TGTGCCAGCAGATCCCCCAGGGAGGGGGCGACGCCCTTGAACACTGAAGCTTTCTTT.